This entry lists 14 T cell receptor beta chains sequenced from one sample in a study of human T cells and chemical hapten exposure. The time point denotes: patch test 3, about 24 weeks after DPC sensitization. Sample treatment: therapeutic diphenylcyclopropenone sensitization with weekly scalp DPC. TCRdb passed the RACE reads through MiXCR, listing each CDR3 protein once. The sample lists 190,000 or so distinct CDR3 sequences, about 22% seen once, with about 2.5% in the top ten. The input for sequencing was whole blood, taken in connection with sensitization to the hapten diphenylcyclopropenone (DPC). These receptors were taken from a woman aged 40 to 50 with alopecia areata. Some clones in this sample may be carry-over from other donors' samples.

This clonotype was found a few times. This sequence joins TRBV28 and TRBJ2-5, with D tentatively TRBD2 (6 bases). The CDR3 consists of 13 residues. The germline V gene encodes CDR1 MDHEN and CDR2 SYDVKM. Trimming cost V 9 bases and J 3 bases, with 14 bases left between them. The CDR3 here is CASREISKETQYF. The CDR3 DNA reads as TGTGCCAGTCGGGAGATCAGTAAAGAGACCCAGTACTTC.

CDR3 in DNA: TGTGCCAGCAGTTTATGGGTGGGCGAGCAGTACTTC. This translates into CASSLWVGEQYF. This chain uses TRBV28 with TRBJ2-7; D call uncertain. This CDR3 is built from 12 residues. Germline CDR1 is MDHEN and CDR2 is SYDVKM. Trimming removed 0 bases at V and 6 bases at J, with 6 bases between.

V gene TRBV20-1 combines with J gene TRBJ2-4; D is unclear. CDR1 is DFQATT and CDR2 is SNEGSKA in the germline V gene (reference sequence). The CDR3 is 14 amino acids. The germline V and J ends were trimmed by 0 bases and 3 bases, with 9 bases remaining between them. The CDR3 nucleotides are TGCAGTGCTAGAGAGAGTGTTGTCAAAAACATTCAGTACTTC. Translating gives CSARESVVKNIQYF.

CDR3 loop: CASSTLSLQETQYF. DNA for the CDR3: TGTGCCAGCAGTACCCTTAGCCTCCAAGAGACCCAGTACTTC. The chain has TRBV2 and TRBJ2-5; D unclear. Trimming took off 5 bases at V and 1 base at J, with 11 bases between the two ends. CDR1 is SNHLY and CDR2 is FYNNEI in the germline V gene. The CDR3 has 14 residues.

This clonotype was counted at least ten times. This chain's CDR3 is CSARGAGDHSYEQYF. The CDR3 DNA sequence: TGCAGTGCTAGAGGAGCGGGAGACCACTCCTACGAGCAGTACTTC. The chain uses TRBV20-1 and TRBJ2-7; 8 bases align to TRBD2. CDR1 is DFQATT, CDR2 SNEGSKA, per germline (reference sequence). The CDR3 has 15 residues. Trimming removed 1 base from V and 0 bases from J; junction bases left unmatched: 5.

This clonotype was found a few times. One junction end does not reproduce the germline sequence, and a read error may be involved. DNA of the CDR3: TGTGCCAGTAGCTTACGCGGGGTGCAGGATGGCTACACCTTC. It is translated as CASSLRGVQDGYTF. V is TRBV7-9 and J is TRBJ1-2; D gene ambiguous. Germline V CDR1 and CDR2: SEHNR, FQNEAQ (reference sequence). CDR3 length: 14 residues.

The rearrangement links TRBV10-3 to TRBJ2-1; TRBD1 matches at 11 bases. Germline CDR1 reads ENHRY; CDR2 reads SYGVKD. This CDR3 comprises 15 residues. V shed 3 bases and J 7 bases; nucleotides not matched to a gene: 5. The CDR3 DNA reads TGTGCCATCAGTGACGGACAGGGGGCGGGAAATGAGCAGTTCTTC. Protein product: CAISDGQGAGNEQFF.

A few counts support this clonotype. The chain has TRBV6-5 and TRBJ2-3, with a weak D call TRBD1 (6 bases). Germline loops: CDR1 MNHEY, CDR2 SVGAGI. V shed 6 bases and J shed 0 bases, with 16 bases lying between them. CDR3 length equals 16 residues. In DNA, the CDR3 is TGTGCCAGCAGCACTGGGACACTAACCAGCACAGATACGCAGTATTTT. Translating gives CASSTGTLTSTDTQYF.

This rearrangement joins TRBV7-2 to TRBJ2-7, with 10 bases that match TRBD2. This CDR3 is built from 16 residues. Trimming at V came to 3 bases and at J to 6 bases, leaving 11 bases not matched to a gene. The germline V gene has CDR1 SGHTA and CDR2 FQGNSA. The CDR3 coding sequence is TGTGCCAGCAGCTTCGGGGCTAGCGGGAGAACCCTCGAGCAGTACTTC. Residues: CASSFGASGRTLEQYF.

The CDR3 spells CSASRRTKGTDTQYF. Written as DNA, the CDR3 is TGCAGTGCTAGTCGGCGGACTAAAGGCACAGATACGCAGTATTTT. The V and J genes are TRBV20-1 and TRBJ2-3; D perhaps matches TRBD2 (6 bases). Trimming took off 3 bases at V and 1 base at J, with 14 bases between the two ends. Germline CDR1 reads DFQATT; CDR2 reads SNEGSKA (reference sequence). The CDR3 totals 15 residues.

This chain uses TRBV7-2 with TRBJ2-5; 7 nucleotides agree with TRBD2. The V gene end was trimmed by 4 bases and the J gene end by 2 bases; junction bases not matched to a gene: 10. Germline V gene sequence: CDR1 SGHTA, CDR2 FQGNSA. The CDR3 covers 16 residues. CDR3 nucleotides: TGTGCCAGCAGCTCCGAGGGAGCGGGATTACAAGAGACCCAGTACTTC. It codes for CASSSEGAGLQETQYF. Using reference TRBV7-2 and TRBJ2-5 for the parts outside the CDR3, the full variable domain is GAGVSQSPSNKVTEKGKDVELRCDPISGHTALYWYRQSLGQGLEFLIYFQGNSAPDKSGLPSDRFSAERTGGSVSTLTIQRTQQEDSAVYLCASSSEGAGLQETQYFGPGTRLLVL.

The chain has TRBV20-1 and TRBJ1-1; D ambiguous. Trimming took 1 base from V and 1 from J, leaving 4 bases between them. The length of the CDR3 is 12 residues. CDR1 and CDR2 (germline): DFQATT, SNEGSKA (reference sequence). The CDR3 DNA is TGCAGTGCTAGAGTCGGGAACACTGAAGCTTTCTTT. Encoded protein: CSARVGNTEAFF.

This clonotype was counted between two and nine times. This chain connects TRBV28 to TRBJ2-7; D assignment may be TRBD1 or TRBD2 (5 bases each). Looked up from germline, CDR1 is MDHEN and CDR2 is SYDVKM. The CDR3 has 12 residues. As DNA, the CDR3 is TGTTCAGCGAGGGGTAACTCCTACGAGCAGTACTTC. This encodes CSARGNSYEQYF.

This clonotype was detected a few times. The rearrangement links TRBV20-1 to TRBJ2-7; a possible D gene is TRBD1 (6 bases). This CDR3 region has 14 residues. Germline V lookup: CDR1 DFQATT, CDR2 SNEGSKA (reference sequence). V was shortened by 6 bases and J by 0 bases, with 15 bases between the two germline ends. The CDR3 DNA sequence: TGCAGTGCCACCCGTGGGGACATCTCCTACGAGCAGTACTTC. Its protein is CSATRGDISYEQYF.